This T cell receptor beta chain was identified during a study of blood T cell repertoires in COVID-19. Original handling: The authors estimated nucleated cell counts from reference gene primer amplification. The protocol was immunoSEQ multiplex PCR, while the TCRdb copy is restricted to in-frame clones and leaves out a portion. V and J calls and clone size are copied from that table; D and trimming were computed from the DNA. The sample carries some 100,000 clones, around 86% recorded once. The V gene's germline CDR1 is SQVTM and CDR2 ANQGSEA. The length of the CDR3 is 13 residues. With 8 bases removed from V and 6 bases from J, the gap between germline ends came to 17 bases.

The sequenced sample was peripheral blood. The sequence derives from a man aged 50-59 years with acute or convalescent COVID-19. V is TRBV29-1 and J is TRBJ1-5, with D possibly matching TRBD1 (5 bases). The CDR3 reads CSTMTDTGQPQHF. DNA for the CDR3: TGCAGCACTATGACAGATACGGGTCAGCCCCAGCATTTT.